Sequencing of this T cell receptor beta chain was carried out in a study of blood T cell repertoires in COVID-19. Measured with immunoSEQ multiplex PCR; TCRdb has only the in-frame clones, and not every one. Altogether approximately 180,000 clones are present, roughly 89% being singletons, with the ten largest covering under 2.5%. Trimming removed 2 bases from V and 7 bases from J; junction bases left unmatched: 14. The CDR3 covers 17 residues. Germline assignment: CDR1 SGHVS and CDR2 FQNEAQ. In assigning cohorts, the study relied on participant-reported clinical history. Sequencing was performed on PBMCs or T cells enriched from blood (not recorded which). The rearrangement joins TRBV7-8 to TRBJ2-7, with 10 bases identical to TRBD2. This TCR was sampled from a woman in her 40s with acute COVID-19. CDR3 nucleotides: TGTGCCAGCAGCTTAACCCCCGAAAGCGGGAGGGCCGGGGAGCAGTACTTC. This encodes CASSLTPESGRAGEQYF. The full variable domain, its missing parts supplied by reference TRBV7-8 and TRBJ2-7, is GAGVSQSPRYKVAKRGQDVALRCDPISGHVSLFWYQQALGQGPEFLTYFQNEAQLDKSGLPSDRFFAERPEGSVSTLKIQRTQQEDSAVYLCASSLTPESGRAGEQYFGPGTRLTVT.